This entry lists 8 T cell receptor beta chains sequenced from one sample in a study of early T cells in non-severe SARS-CoV-2 infection. TCRdb reprocessed the 5' RACE reads with MiXCR, giving one entry per CDR3 protein. This sample has fewer than 60,000 distinct CDR3 sequences, with about 9.1% found just once. Source material: whole blood. These receptor sequences come from an adult who was a healthcare worker with PCR-confirmed SARS-CoV-2 infection or an uninfected control (not recorded which).

In its sample, this clonotype was seen many times. This chain uses TRBV6-6 with TRBJ1-3; D not resolved. Germline CDR1 reads MNHNY; CDR2 reads SVGAGI (reference sequence). This CDR3 has 14 amino acids. Trimming took 4 bases from V and 0 from J, leaving 7 bases between them. CDR3 DNA: TGTGCCAGCAGTTCCGGAAGCTCTGGAAACACCATATATTTT. It codes for CASSSGSSGNTIYF.

The chain has TRBV2 and TRBJ1-1; tentative D call: TRBD1 (5 bases). Trimming removed 10 bases from V and 8 bases from J, with 17 bases in between. Germline loops: CDR1 SNHLY, CDR2 FYNNEI. The length of the CDR3 is 12 residues. CDR3 bases: TGTGCCACTCTGACCCGGGGCAGAGAAGCTTTCTTT. It codes for CATLTRGREAFF.

This clonotype was found many times. The chain recombines TRBV11-2 with TRBJ2-1, with 9 bases that match TRBD2. The V segment lost 6 bases and the J segment 7 bases; nucleotides outside the gene matches: 1. The CDR3 has 12 residues. Germline CDR1 reads SGHAT; CDR2 reads FQNNGV. The CDR3 loop reads CASRTSGNEQFF. DNA of the CDR3: TGTGCCAGCAGAACTAGCGGGAATGAGCAGTTCTTC.

V gene TRBV9 combines with J gene TRBJ1-6; D is possibly TRBD1 (5 bases). Germline lookup yields CDR1 SGDLS and CDR2 YYNGEE. V was cut by 3 bases and J by 4 bases, with 8 bases left in between. The CDR3 length is 14 residues. The CDR3 region is CASSARVYNSPLHF. DNA of the CDR3: TGTGCCAGCAGCGCCAGGGTTTATAATTCACCCCTCCACTTT.

The table lists this clonotype with many counts. The genes are TRBV5-1 and TRBJ2-1; D is possibly TRBD1 (6 bases). The V gene lost 2 bases and the J gene lost 7 bases, with 10 bases spanning the gap. The CDR3 extends over 13 amino acids. Germline lookup yields CDR1 SGHRS and CDR2 YFSETQ. For the CDR3, the DNA is TGCGCCAGCAGCTTACAGGGTAGAAATGAGCAGTTCTTC. It yields the protein CASSLQGRNEQFF.

Only a few counts were recorded for this clonotype. The chain couples TRBV7-2 to TRBJ2-3; TRBD1 might be the D (5 bases). The CDR3 loop spans 15 amino acids. Germline V lookup: CDR1 SGHTA, CDR2 FQGNSA. The germline V and J ends were trimmed by 0 bases and 0 bases, with 7 bases remaining between them. The CDR3 DNA reads as TGTGCCAGCAGCTTAGCCAGGGCAAGCACAGATACGCAGTATTTT. It yields the protein CASSLARASTDTQYF.

This clonotype was counted a few times. The CDR3 is CASSQDTTGQETQYF. DNA for the CDR3: TGTGCCAGCAGCCAAGATACAACAGGGCAAGAGACCCAGTACTTC. The chain couples TRBV3-1 to TRBJ2-5; maybe TRBD1 (6 bases). Germline values: CDR1 LGHDT, CDR2 YNNKEL (reference sequence). Trimming pared 0 bases from V and 2 bases from J, leaving 10 bases between. The length of the CDR3 is 15 residues.

This clonotype is labeled medium-sized. The chain employs TRBV6-4 and TRBJ2-6, with D perhaps TRBD2 (5 bases). The CDR3 extends over 17 amino acids. The germline V gene encodes CDR1 MRHNA and CDR2 SNTAGT. Trimming removed 5 bases at V and 2 bases at J, with 16 bases between. The CDR3 DNA sequence: TGTGCCAGCAGTCCCATGGGAGAGACCACTGGGGCCAACGTCCTGACTTTC. Translated, it gives CASSPMGETTGANVLTF.